This is a list of T cell receptor beta chains from one sample in a study of beta chain features in type 1 diabetes. Profiled with immunoSEQ multiplex PCR; TCRdb holds only in-frame clones, not every one. This sample has about 320,000 clones, with 12% to 15% found just once. The specimen was central memory CD4+ T cells from blood. Receptors were obtained from a man aged 25 to 40 in good health. Both conserved end residues are part of each CDR3. A D gene is named only where the DNA matches it firmly. A clone size is listed for some rows: how often the clone was seen (once, few, many), or a class if it is expanded.

TRBV4-1,NA,TRBJ1-4,few,TGCGCCAGCAGCCAACTCGATTTGGTCTCGAATGAAAAACTGTTTTTT,CASSQLDLVSNEKLFF
TRBV6-4,NA,TRBJ1-4,few,TGTGCCAGCAGTGAATGGCCAGGGAATGGGAAACTGTTTTTT,CASSEWPGNGKLFF
TRBV27,TRBD2,TRBJ2-2,few,TGTGCCAGCCGGATTGGGCTAGCGGTGAACACCGGGGAGCTGTTTTTT,CASRIGLAVNTGELFF
TRBV7-9,TRBD1,TRBJ1-1,NA,TGTGCCAGCAGCGCCCGACAGGGGATTTTATTCACTGAAGCTTTCTTT,CASSARQGILFTEAFF
TRBV4-3,NA,TRBJ1-5,NA,TGCGCCAGCAGCCAACAATTTTCAGATTATAGCAATCAGCCCCAGCATTTT,CASSQQFSDYSNQPQHF
TRBV9,TRBD1,TRBJ1-2,few,TGTGCCAGCAGCGGGGACAGGGGTGGCTACACCTTC,CASSGDRGGYTF
TRBV2,TRBD2,TRBJ2-3,NA,TGTGCCAGCAGTGCCCGGACTAGCGGGGGAGGGGCAGATACGCAGTATTTT,CASSARTSGGGADTQYF
TRBV7-6,NA,TRBJ2-1,NA,TGTGCCAGCAGCTCCCGGGACAAAGCTGAGCAGTTCTTC,CASSSRDKAEQFF
TRBV7-2,NA,TRBJ1-2,few,TGTGCCAGCAGCTTAGCCAACAGCTATGGCTACACCTTC,CASSLANSYGYTF
TRBV6-6,TRBD1,TRBJ2-7,NA,TGTGCCAGCAGCCTTAACGACAGGGGCATCTACTTC,CASSLNDRGIYF
TRBV7-8,TRBD1,TRBJ1-2,NA,TGTGCCAGCAGCTCCACCGGACAGGGCTATGGCTACACCTTC,CASSSTGQGYGYTF
TRBV9,NA,TRBJ1-4,NA,TGTGCCAGCAGCGTGTGGGGAATTGAAGGTGAAAAACTGTTTTTT,CASSVWGIEGEKLFF
TRBV5-1,NA,TRBJ1-1,NA,TGCGCCAGCAGCAGAGAACCGGGACTTGAACAAGCTTTCTTT,CASSREPGLEQAFF
TRBV4-3,NA,TRBJ2-5,NA,TGCGCCAGCAGCCAAGATTTCAGTTCATGGGAGACCCAGTACTTC,CASSQDFSSWETQYF
TRBV19,TRBD1,TRBJ1-3,NA,TGTGCCACCCGGGACAGGGCCGGCAACACCATATATTTT,CATRDRAGNTIYF
TRBV7-8,NA,TRBJ1-1,few,TGTGCCAGCAGGTATGCCACCGGGGACACTGAAGCTTTCTTT,CASRYATGDTEAFF